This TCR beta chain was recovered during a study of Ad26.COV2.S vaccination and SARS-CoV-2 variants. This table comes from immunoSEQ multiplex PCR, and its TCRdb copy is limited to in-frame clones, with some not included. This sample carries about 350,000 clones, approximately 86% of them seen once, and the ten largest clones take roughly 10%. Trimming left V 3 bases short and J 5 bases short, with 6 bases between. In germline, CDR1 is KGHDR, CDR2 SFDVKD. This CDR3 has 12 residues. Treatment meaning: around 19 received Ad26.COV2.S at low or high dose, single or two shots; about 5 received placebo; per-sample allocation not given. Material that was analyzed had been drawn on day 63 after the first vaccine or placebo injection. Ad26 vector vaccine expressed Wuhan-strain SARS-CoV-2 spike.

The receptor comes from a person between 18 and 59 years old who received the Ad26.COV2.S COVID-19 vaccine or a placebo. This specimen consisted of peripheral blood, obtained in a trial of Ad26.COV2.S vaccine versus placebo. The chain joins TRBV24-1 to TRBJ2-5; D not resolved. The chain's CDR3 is CATSDPLETQYF. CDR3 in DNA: TGTGCCACCAGTGATCCTCTTGAGACCCAGTACTTC.